This T cell receptor beta chain was observed in a study of OX40 agonist ivuxolimab in advanced cancers. Background on the study: Patients were dosed with the agonistic anti-OX40 (CD134) antibody ivuxolimab. Study-wide points: At 0.1 to 3.0 mg/kg, CD4+ and CD8+ blood T cells expanded clonally by week 6.

Worth noting for this clone: Its antigen is unidentified.

The cohort excluded patients with autoimmune disease history or systemic immunosuppression. At cycle 4 day 1, cycle 7 day 1, and baseline, blood was sampled. Measured with immunoSEQ multiplex PCR; TCRdb has only the in-frame clones, and not every one. In the table there are roughly 100,000 clones, 85% to 95% of which are singletons. The CDR3 runs to 12 residues. Per germline, CDR1 SGDLS and CDR2 YYNGEE. Trimming stripped 0 bases from V and 6 bases from J, with 3 bases between. The rearrangement joins TRBV9 to TRBJ2-2, with D uncertain. The clonotype originates from an adult with an advanced solid tumor such as melanoma, head and neck, liver or kidney cancer. The sample consisted of CD4+ or CD8+ T cells sorted from blood, taken in a trial of the OX40 agonist ivuxolimab. The CDR3 spells CASSVDSGELFF. The DNA for the CDR3 is TGTGCCAGCAGCGTAGACTCCGGGGAGCTGTTTTTT.